This T cell receptor (beta chain) was observed in a study of CD8 T cells in ankylosing spondylitis. The CDR3 runs 19 residues. V was clipped by 1 base and J by 6 bases; unmatched bases: 16. Germline V gene sequence: CDR1 MGHRA, CDR2 YSYEKL. The study's findings and limits: Matched synovial fluid from ankylosing spondylitis patients was reported to be enriched for disease-linked clones. Within ankylosing spondylitis blood, a TCR beta motif made up of eight or nine highly homologous variants appeared to be characteristic. A CD8+ phenotype characterized the disease-linked clones, which were relatively rare in peripheral blood. Several of the motif variants were reported before in synovial fluid and blood from reactive arthritis.

In its sample, this clonotype was seen a few times. Its antigen is still unknown. 5'-RACE, quantitative and with molecular barcodes, yielded the TCR beta libraries. TCRdb fed the 5' RACE reads into MiXCR, producing one record per CDR3 protein. The table lists 700,000 or so distinct CDR3 sequences, roughly 19% of them singletons, with around a fifth in the top ten. Source material: blood, either unsorted or a sorted T cell fraction (not recorded which). The origin of this receptor is a male donor with ankylosing spondylitis. This rearrangement joins TRBV4-1 to TRBJ2-7; TRBD2 aligns across 12 bases. CDR3 coding DNA: TGCGCCAGCAGCCAAGTCTCGGGTCTAGCGGGGGGGAACGGCCTCGAGCAGTACTTC. Its translation is CASSQVSGLAGGNGLEQYF.